This record covers a single T cell receptor (beta chain). From RNA transcripts, TCR beta CDR3 regions were amplified. HTBI primers drove first-round RT-PCR of the TCR CDR3. TCRdb itself ran the multiplex PCR reads through MiXCR, one entry per CDR3 protein. The sample has just under 750,000 distinct CDR3 sequences, 30% to 40% seen once. An absence of ophthalmopathy progression within 18 months meant stable Graves' hyperthyroidism. Trimming took off 5 bases at V and 4 bases at J, with 12 bases between the two ends. Germline CDR1 SGHVS, CDR2 FQNEAQ. This CDR3 has 14 residues. The sample comes from a study of T cells in Graves' hyperthyroidism and ophthalmopathy.

The chain has TRBV7-8 and TRBJ1-5; D is unclear. The receptor's source is a woman aged 40 to 50 with Graves' hyperthyroidism. The sequenced sample consisted of blood. This chain's CDR3 is CASSGRSVNQPQHF. The DNA for the CDR3 is TGTGCCAGCAGCGGCAGGTCGGTTAATCAGCCCCAGCATTTT. Full variable domain (rest looked up from reference TRBV7-8 and TRBJ1-5): GAGVSQSPRYKVAKRGQDVALRCDPISGHVSLFWYQQALGQGPEFLTYFQNEAQLDKSGLPSDRFFAERPEGSVSTLKIQRTQQEDSAVYLCASSGRSVNQPQHFGDGTRLSIL.